This T cell receptor (beta chain) was recorded in a study of cytomegalovirus exposure and HLA in healthy donors. Whole-study context: Among 150 million to 200 million T cells, an earlier analysis found 90 million to 130 million unique TCR beta sequences. Of the donors genotyped, approximately 410 in all, 65% to 90% fell in the Caucasian-associated ancestry cluster. General study points: Reports showed the classifier diagnosing cytomegalovirus status with high specificity and sensitivity. In a later analysis, common viral pathogens appeared linked to several of the most significant clusters.

Both 60 Vbeta primers and 13 Jbeta primers went into the PCR. Only in-frame clones appear in the TCRdb table, and some are missing; sequencing was by immunoSEQ multiplex PCR. Of roughly 120,000 clones listed, 7% to 9.5% are singletons. Germline lookup yields CDR1 SGDLS and CDR2 YYNGEE. V lost 0 bases, J lost 11 bases, and 15 bases lay in between. The CDR3 loop spans 14 amino acids. As for this clone: The antigen remains undetermined.

This receptor was taken from a woman aged 40-49 years in good health and CMV-seropositive. Sequencing input: PBMCs. The rearrangement links TRBV9 to TRBJ1-5; D unclear. This chain's CDR3 is CASSVGGGPRAQHF. CDR3 DNA sequence: TGTGCCAGCAGCGTAGGGGGAGGGCCAAGGGCCCAGCATTTT.